The clone carrying this T cell receptor (beta chain) was counted many times. Via MiXCR, TCRdb re-called the PCR reads, giving one row per CDR3 protein. The sample contains over 600,000 distinct CDR3 sequences, approximately 20% of which appear only once. This sample is part of a study of molecular identifiers for immune sequencing clone quantification. The TCR originated in a human donor in good health. Some libraries in this study had Jurkat cell RNA spiked in. Sequences were obtained from naive CD8+ T cells from blood, with Jurkat cell RNA spiked in. The subset: FACS-sorted CD8+CD4-CCR7+CD45RA+ naive T cells.

The CDR3 loop reads CASSLGSLQETQYF. DNA of the CDR3: TGTGCCAGCAGCTTGGGTAGCCTTCAAGAGACCCAGTACTTC. V is TRBV5-6 and J is TRBJ2-5; D gene unclear. With 0 bases removed from V and 2 bases from J, the gap between germline ends came to 8 bases. CDR3 size: 14 residues. CDR1 is SGHDT and CDR2 is YYEEEE in the germline V gene. The variable domain in full, with the rest retrieved from reference TRBV5-6 and TRBJ2-5, is DAGVTQSPTHLIKTRGQQVTLRCSPKSGHDTVSWYQQALGQGPQFIFQYYEEEERQRGNFPDRFSGHQFPNYSSELNVNALLLGDSALYLCASSLGSLQETQYFGPGTRLLVL.